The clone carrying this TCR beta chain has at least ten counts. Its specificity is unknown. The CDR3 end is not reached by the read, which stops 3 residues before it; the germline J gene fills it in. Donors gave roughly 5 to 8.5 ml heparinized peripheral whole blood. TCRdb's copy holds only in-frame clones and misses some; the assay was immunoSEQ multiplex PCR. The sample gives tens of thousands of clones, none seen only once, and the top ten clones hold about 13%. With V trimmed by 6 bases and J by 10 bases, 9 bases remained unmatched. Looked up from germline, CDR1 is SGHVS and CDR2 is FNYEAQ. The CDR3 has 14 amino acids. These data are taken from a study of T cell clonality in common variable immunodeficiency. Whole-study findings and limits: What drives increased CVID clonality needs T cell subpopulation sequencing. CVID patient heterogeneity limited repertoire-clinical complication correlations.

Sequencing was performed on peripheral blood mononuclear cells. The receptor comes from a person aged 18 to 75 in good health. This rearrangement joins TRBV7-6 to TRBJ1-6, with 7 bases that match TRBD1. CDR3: CASRPDRVVSPLHF. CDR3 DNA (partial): TGTGCCAGCAGACCAGACAGGGTTGTATCACCC.